A selection of T cell receptor beta chains follows, all from one sample in a study of cytomegalovirus exposure and HLA in healthy donors. Repertoires were generated with immunoSEQ multiplex PCR, while TCRdb's copy carries only in-frame clones and drops some. The sample lists approximately 90,000 clones, about 8% seen once, with roughly 2% in the top ten. Source material: PBMCs. All receptors derive from a man aged 50 or older in good health and CMV-seronegative. CDR3s leave out the opening cysteine and the closing phenylalanine or tryptophan. The size of a clone is reported for some rows only, either as once, few or many, or as a class for expanded clones.

>few|TRBV28|TRBJ1-1
ASIKSQGGTEAF
>.|TRBV4-1|TRBJ2-2
ASSQRGAAENTGELF
>.|TRBV10-1|TRBJ2-4
ASSEGTKNIQY
>few|TRBV2|TRBJ1-1
ASSETRTEVSEAF
>.|TRBV6-1|TRBJ1-6
ATIWTVHNSPLH
>few|TRBV30|TRBJ1-6
AWSVSGGRANSPLH
>few|TRBV7-9|TRBJ1-1
ASRSNQGAVTEAF
>.|TRBV2|TRBJ2-7
ASSLSGAAYEQY
>.|TRBV27|TRBJ2-5
ASSLSDEPSPVGETQY
>.|TRBV19|TRBJ2-7
ASSAGVGYEQY
>.|TRBV27|TRBJ1-2
ASSSTGAYGYT
>.|TRBV7-9|TRBJ1-4
ASSLVRTGTHEKLF
>few|TRBV5-4|TRBJ2-7
ASSSRTSGDYEQY
>few|TRBV11-2|TRBJ1-1
ASSLSGTQNTEAF
>few|TRBV28|TRBJ1-2
ASGGYT
>few|TRBV19|TRBJ1-2
ASTPAGGDYGYT
>few|TRBV10-3|TRBJ2-3
AISGGLSTDTQY
>.|TRBV7-9|TRBJ2-7
ASSLQGSLSEQY
>.|TRBV2|TRBJ2-5
ASCPEETQY
>.|TRBV7-8|TRBJ2-3
ASSLGLAGTMSTDTQY
>.|TRBV4-3|TRBJ2-2
ASSHIGLVGSGELF
>few|TRBV7-2|TRBJ2-4
ASSPRGTVAKNIQY
>.|TRBV25-1|TRBJ1-4
ASSHKGVEKLF
>few|TRBV4-2|TRBJ2-2
ASSRTANTGELF